One sample yielded the 12 T cell receptor beta chains listed below, sequenced in a study of technical replicates of blood from several donors. Here immunoSEQ multiplex PCR was the method, and the copy in TCRdb shows in-frame clones only, minus some. This table has 87,000 or so clones, about 91% appearing once. The sequenced sample consisted of T cells isolated from PBMCs. These receptors originate from a human donor in good health.

This clone appeared a single time. The chain couples TRBV28 to TRBJ1-4, with 7 bases matching TRBD1. Germline loops: CDR1 MDHEN, CDR2 SYDVKM. V trimming: 2 bases; J trimming: 0 bases; junction bases outside the gene matches: 0. The CDR3 length is 15 residues. CDR3 bases: TGTGCCAGCAGTTTAGACAGGGCAACTAATGAAAAACTGTTTTTT. It is translated as CASSLDRATNEKLFF.

This clone occurred once. The CDR3 DNA follows: TGCGCCAGCAGCTCCCTTGATAGGGGTGGCAAGCAGTACTTC. The encoded protein is CASSSLDRGGKQYF. The rearrangement uses TRBV5-1 and TRBJ2-7; TRBD1 might be the D (5 bases). V was pared by 3 bases and J by 8 bases, with 18 bases between. The V gene's germline CDR1 is SGHRS and CDR2 YFSETQ. The CDR3 extends over 14 amino acids.

The genes are TRBV10-1 and TRBJ2-2, with TRBD2 as a possible D gene (6 bases). The germline gives CDR1 WNHNN, CDR2 SYGVQD (reference sequence). The CDR3 totals 12 residues. The germline V and J ends were trimmed by 7 bases and 3 bases, with 6 bases remaining between them. DNA for the CDR3: TGCGCCAGCACGGGGGACACCGGGGAGCTGTTTTTT. Protein: CASTGDTGELFF.

The chain uses TRBV4-1 and TRBJ2-5, with 13 bases identical to TRBD2. The CDR3 runs 16 residues. Germline CDR1 and CDR2: MGHRA and YSYEKL. V lost 3 bases, J lost 5 bases, and 6 bases stayed unmatched. The CDR3 protein is CASSQRPGLAGETQYF. The DNA of the CDR3 is TGCGCCAGCAGCCAGAGGCCGGGACTAGCGGGGGAGACCCAGTACTTC.

V is TRBV6-6 and J is TRBJ2-1, with 8 bases matching TRBD2. With 4 bases clipped from V and 5 bases from J, the junction kept 10 bases outside the gene matches. This CDR3 has 16 amino acids. The V gene's germline CDR1 is MNHNY and CDR2 SVGAGI (reference sequence). CDR3 in amino acids: CASSFSSGLEHNEQFF. CDR3 DNA sequence: TGTGCCAGCAGTTTTTCCTCGGGACTAGAACACAATGAGCAGTTCTTC.

V gene TRBV6-6 combines with J gene TRBJ1-2; 9 nucleotides match TRBD1. CDR3 length: 14 residues. V was clipped by 5 bases and J by 8 bases; unmatched bases: 9. Germline lookup yields CDR1 MNHNY and CDR2 SVGAGI (reference sequence). CDR3 sequence: CASSPRDRVEGYTF. The CDR3 nucleotides read TGTGCCAGCAGTCCCCGGGACAGGGTTGAGGGCTACACCTTC.

This clone was observed once. The chain combines TRBV15 with TRBJ1-2; D not certain. The CDR3 covers 16 residues. From germline, CDR1 is LNHNV and CDR2 YYDKDF (reference sequence). Trimming left V 4 bases short and J 2 bases short, with 17 bases between. CDR3 DNA: TGTGCCACCAGCATGATAGGGAGCGGCTCGAACTATGGCTACACCTTC. Amino acids: CATSMIGSGSNYGYTF.

The chain carries TRBV10-3 and TRBJ1-6; 8 bases match TRBD1. The trim removed 6 bases at V and 5 bases at J, leaving 6 bases unmatched. The germline V gene encodes CDR1 ENHRY and CDR2 SYGVKD. This CDR3 region has 15 residues. CDR3 DNA sequence: TGTGCCATCAGGGGCACAGGGGGAGATAATTCACCCCTCCACTTT. This translates into CAIRGTGGDNSPLHF.

CDR3 DNA: TGTGCCAGTAAACAGATTGGCAATCAGCCCCAGCATTTT. Residues: CASKQIGNQPQHF. The V call is TRBV19, the J call TRBJ1-5, with D unclear. Looked up from germline, CDR1 is LNHDA and CDR2 is SQIVND (reference sequence). V was trimmed by 7 bases and J by 2 bases, leaving 9 bases between them. The CDR3 extends over 13 amino acids.

The chain links TRBV6-5 to TRBJ2-1, with 8 bases identical to TRBD1. The trim removed 2 bases at V and 9 bases at J, leaving 12 bases unmatched. The V gene's germline CDR1 is MNHEY and CDR2 SVGAGI. This CDR3 has 16 residues. Here the CDR3 reads CASSYQGQGIQGEQFF. CDR3 in DNA: TGTGCCAGCAGTTACCAAGGACAGGGAATCCAGGGTGAGCAGTTCTTC.

Turning to this clone: This specimen includes other DNA sequences encoding the same CDR3. The chain recombines TRBV7-6 with TRBJ1-2; 7 nucleotides agree with TRBD1. Germline V CDR1 and CDR2: SGHVS, FNYEAQ. The CDR3 contains 13 residues. Losses at the gene ends were 3 bases for V and 4 bases for J; bases not matched to a gene: 2. As DNA, the CDR3 is TGTGCCAGCAGCTTTCCAGGGGGCTATGGCTACACCTTC. As protein: CASSFPGGYGYTF.

V is TRBV28 and J is TRBJ2-6, with a possible D match to TRBD1 (6 bases). Trimming left V 2 bases short and J 0 bases short, with 14 bases between. CDR1 MDHEN and CDR2 SYDVKM come from the germline V gene. This CDR3 has 18 amino acids. The CDR3 here is CASSLRQVSISGANVLTF. The CDR3 region has the DNA TGTGCCAGCAGTTTAAGACAGGTCTCTATCTCTGGGGCCAACGTCCTGACTTTC.